What follows are 18 T cell receptor beta chains derived from one specimen sequenced in a study of blood T cell repertoires in COVID-19. Using immunoSEQ multiplex PCR, the repertoire was profiled, and TCRdb retains in-frame clones only, with some absent. In the table there are almost 50,000 clones, about 63% of which are singletons. The material sequenced was peripheral blood. The receptors were sampled from a woman between 70 and 85 years old with acute or convalescent COVID-19.

The chain joins TRBV5-1 to TRBJ1-4, with D possibly being TRBD1 (5 bases). The CDR3 contains 15 residues. Germline CDR1 reads SGHRS; CDR2 reads YFSETQ. Trimming stripped 1 base from V and 5 bases from J, with 12 bases between. Here the CDR3 reads CASSLTSTANEKLFF. Written as DNA, the CDR3 is TGCGCCAGCAGCTTGACCTCGACAGCAAATGAAAAACTGTTTTTT.

This clone appeared a few times. The chain carries TRBV6-6 and TRBJ2-4; D not certain. This CDR3 comprises 14 residues. The germline CDR1 and CDR2 sequences are MNHNY and SVGAGI (reference sequence). Trimming stripped 7 bases from V and 1 base from J, with 11 bases between. DNA of the CDR3: TGTGCCAGCACCGACTTCGGGGCCAAAAACATTCAGTACTTC. This sequence encodes CASTDFGAKNIQYF.

This chain uses TRBV28 with TRBJ2-4, with D possibly being TRBD2 (5 bases). Trimming removed 3 bases at V and 0 bases at J, with 9 bases between. This CDR3 is 15 amino acids long. Germline CDR1 and CDR2: MDHEN and SYDVKM. This CDR3 reads CASSLGRLAKNIQYF. CDR3 nucleotides: TGTGCCAGCAGTTTGGGGAGATTAGCCAAAAACATTCAGTACTTC.

This clone was recorded a few times. J is TRBJ2-2 and V is TRBV28, with D possibly TRBD2 on 6 matching bases. The V and J ends lost 8 bases and 8 bases respectively, with 15 bases between them. This CDR3 spans 13 amino acids. Germline CDR1 reads MDHEN; CDR2 reads SYDVKM. CDR3 in amino acids: CASGTHGSGELFF. The DNA of the CDR3 is TGTGCCAGCGGTACCCACGGGAGTGGGGAGCTGTTTTTT.

J is TRBJ1-5 and V is TRBV7-2, with D uncertain. V was clipped by 1 base and J by 0 bases, with 16 bases between them. Germline V lookup: CDR1 SGHTA, CDR2 FQGNSA. This CDR3 is 18 amino acids long. CDR3 loop: CASSLGRKAGYSNQPQHF. CDR3 DNA sequence: TGTGCCAGCAGCTTAGGCAGGAAGGCTGGATATAGCAATCAGCCCCAGCATTTT. Full variable domain (rest looked up from reference TRBV7-2 and TRBJ1-5): GAGVSQSPSNKVTEKGKDVELRCDPISGHTALYWYRQSLGQGLEFLIYFQGNSAPDKSGLPSDRFSAERTGGSVSTLTIQRTQQEDSAVYLCASSLGRKAGYSNQPQHFGDGTRLSIL.

This clone was counted only a few times. The rearrangement uses TRBV19 and TRBJ1-6; tentatively, D is TRBD1 (5 bases). There are 12 residues in the CDR3. Germline CDR1 and CDR2: LNHDA and SQIVND (reference sequence). V lost 6 bases to trimming and J lost 8 bases, with 8 bases between them. The CDR3 is CASRKGDSPLHF. CDR3 in DNA: TGTGCCAGTAGAAAAGGGGATTCACCCCTCCACTTT.

V is TRBV4-2 and J is TRBJ2-3, with 9 bases that match TRBD2. J was trimmed by 0 bases and V by 4 bases; bases with no gene match: 2. The CDR3 sequence is 15 residues long. Germline lookup yields CDR1 LGHNA and CDR2 YNFKEQ. Written as DNA, the CDR3 is TGTGCCAGCAGCCCGACTAGCGGTAGCACAGATACGCAGTATTTT. It yields the protein CASSPTSGSTDTQYF.

The chain joins TRBV9 to TRBJ1-6; D possibly corresponds to TRBD1 (5 bases). CDR3 length: 15 residues. V lost 4 bases and J 8 bases, leaving 16 bases between the germline ends. Per germline, CDR1 SGDLS and CDR2 YYNGEE. This chain's CDR3 is CASSLSRAWDSPLHF. CDR3 DNA sequence: TGTGCCAGCAGCCTATCCAGGGCTTGGGATTCACCCCTCCACTTT.

The rearrangement joins TRBV3-1 (or the pseudogene TRBV3-2) to TRBJ1-5; TRBD1 agrees at 8 bases. Germline trimming cut 1 base from V and 6 bases from J; bases unmatched to any gene: 11. This CDR3 spans 17 amino acids. Germline V gives CDR1 LGHDT, CDR2 YNNKEL (reference sequence). Here the CDR3 reads CASSQARQGALRQPQHF. In nucleotides, the CDR3 is TGTGCCAGCAGCCAAGCGCGGCAGGGGGCTTTGCGTCAGCCCCAGCATTTT.

The V call is TRBV12-5, the J call TRBJ2-5, with unresolved D. CDR1 is LGHNT and CDR2 is FRNRAP in the germline V gene. With 0 bases removed from V and 0 bases from J, the gap between germline ends came to 11 bases. This CDR3 contains 16 residues. This CDR3 reads CASGLVLVTNQETQYF. The CDR3 DNA follows: TGTGCTAGTGGTTTGGTACTTGTAACTAACCAAGAGACCCAGTACTTC. The whole variable domain, remainder taken from reference TRBV12-5 and TRBJ2-5, is DARVTQTPRHKVTEMGQEVTMRCQPILGHNTVFWYRQTMMQGLELLAYFRNRAPLDDSGMPKDRFSAEMPDATLATLKIQPSEPRDSAVYFCASGLVLVTNQETQYFGPGTRLLVL.

The chain joins TRBV7-2 to TRBJ2-1; 8 nucleotides agree with TRBD2. The CDR3 has 16 amino acids. The V segment lost 1 base and the J segment 5 bases; nucleotides outside the gene matches: 7. Germline CDR1 is SGHTA and CDR2 is FQGNSA. The CDR3 region has the DNA TGTGCCAGCAGCTTAGTTCGCAGCGGGGGCCACAATGAGCAGTTCTTC. This gives the protein CASSLVRSGGHNEQFF.

V gene TRBV6-5 combines with J gene TRBJ1-4; a weak D match, TRBD1 (5 bases). The germline V gene has CDR1 MNHEY and CDR2 SVGAGI. V lost 6 bases and J lost 0, with 8 bases in between. The CDR3 contains 14 residues. CDR3 sequence (DNA): TGTGCCAGCAGGACGACAGCAACTAATGAAAAACTGTTTTTT. It is translated as CASRTTATNEKLFF.

The J gene is TRBJ1-1, the V gene TRBV2; no definite D call. CDR1 and CDR2 from the germline V gene are SNHLY and FYNNEI. V was pared by 6 bases and J by 5 bases, with 7 bases between. The length of the CDR3 is 11 residues. As DNA, the CDR3 is TGTGCCAGCAGCCGGGAAACTGAAGCTTTCTTT. Translating it yields CASSRETEAFF.

V usage is TRBV19 and J usage is TRBJ2-1; 10 bases align to TRBD1. Trimming cost V 3 bases and J 7 bases; bases outside gene matches: 6. This CDR3 region has 15 residues. CDR1 and CDR2 from the germline V gene are LNHDA and SQIVND (reference sequence). The CDR3 reads CASSMRDRGGNEQFF. In DNA, the CDR3 is TGTGCCAGTAGTATGCGGGACAGGGGAGGGAATGAGCAGTTCTTC.

This chain links TRBV11-3 with TRBJ2-1; maybe TRBD2 (6 bases). V was pared by 5 bases and J by 5 bases, with 13 bases between. Germline lookup yields CDR1 SGHNT and CDR2 YENEEA. The CDR3 covers 14 residues. The CDR3: CASSPGGGHNEQFF. Written as DNA, the CDR3 is TGTGCCAGCAGCCCCGGGGGAGGCCACAATGAGCAGTTCTTC. Complete variable domain (other parts from reference TRBV11-3 and TRBJ2-1): EAGVVQSPRYKIIEKKQPVAFWCNPISGHNTLYWYLQNLGQGPELLIRYENEEAVDDSQLPKDRFSAERLKGVDSTLKIQPAELGDSAVYLCASSPGGGHNEQFFGPGTRLTVL.

The J gene is TRBJ1-2, the V gene TRBV4-1, with D unresolved. This CDR3 region has 17 residues. Per germline, CDR1 MGHRA and CDR2 YSYEKL. V was cut by 1 base and J by 2 bases, with 17 bases left in between. The CDR3 is CASSQVQAEPFNYGYTF. In nucleotides, the CDR3 is TGCGCCAGCAGCCAAGTCCAGGCAGAACCATTCAACTATGGCTACACCTTC.

The chain couples TRBV7-8 to TRBJ2-7; 10 positions agree with TRBD2. V lost 1 base to trimming and J lost 5 bases; unmatched junction nucleotides: 5. The CDR3 consists of 15 residues. Looked up from germline, CDR1 is SGHVS and CDR2 is FQNEAQ. This CDR3 reads CASSLGLAGVDEQYF. The CDR3 nucleotides are TGTGCCAGCAGCTTAGGGCTAGCGGGAGTAGACGAGCAGTACTTC.

This clone was seen only a few times. The rearrangement joins TRBV19 to TRBJ2-3, with TRBD2 matching 8 bases. Germline V gene data show CDR1 as LNHDA and CDR2 as SQIVND (reference sequence). V was pared by 10 bases and J by 9 bases, with 21 bases of the junction left unmatched. This CDR3 contains 16 residues. This CDR3 reads CATRRGGGPIGGTQYF. DNA of the CDR3: TGTGCCACGAGGCGGGGCGGGGGGCCGATTGGAGGCACGCAGTATTTT.